Described below is a single TCR beta chain sequence and its context. No cognate antigen has been identified for it. This record belongs to a study of human CD8 memory T cell subsets (dated by TCRdb to between 2020 and 2021). At the level of the whole study: To assess how stem-like (TSTEM), progenitor exhausted-like (TPEX) and effector memory CD8+ T cell subsets are clonally related, the TCRbeta repertoires of these three subsets were compared. Six donors each provided TSTEM, TPEX and effector memory subsets, and TCRbeta repertoires were obtained from all six. What the authors observed across the whole study: Sequencing was limited to TCRbeta chains, and the repertoire comparisons were based on a handful of donors analyzed with paired t-tests and Bonferroni correction. The stem-like TSTEM and TPEX subsets each shared clonotypes with effector memory cells, but the TSTEM and TPEX repertoires had minimal overlap with each other, suggesting distinct antigen spectra. Based on Chao1 estimates, TSTEM subsets appeared to have greater repertoire diversity than TPEX subsets, which could potentially reflect a broader range of specificities. Normalized Shannon-Wiener diversity was similarly high in the TSTEM and TPEX subsets, while the effector memory subsets were comparatively less diverse.

The sequencer listed for this sample is NextSeq 550. A Human TCR Profiling Kit was used to prepare UMI-labeled 5' RACE TCRbeta libraries. Every TCRbeta library was prepared in parallel, with the same number of PCR cycles used for all of the libraries. As for the authors' bioinformatics: The number of functional CDR3beta clonotypes in each TCRbeta library ranged from roughly 2,600 to 20,000. MIGEC 1.2.9 was used for UMI extraction and consensus assembly, with a minimum of three reads required per UMI. In-frame CDR3beta repertoires were extracted with MiXCR 3.0.3. Diversity metrics were computed in VDJtools 1.2.1 after downsampling each sample to 42,000 randomly selected UMIs. Repertoire overlap metrics D, R and F2 were calculated in VDJtools for the top 3,000 clones of each sample pair. TCRdb reprocessed the public reads and reports one entry per CDR3 protein sequence, without DNA. The V and J calls shown here were made by TCRdb, not taken from the authors' results. The sample table gives 7,200 or so distinct CDR3 sequences. The top ten clones comprise roughly a fifth of the sample.

Early differentiated memory cells that were CCR7+ PD-1+ TIGIT+ and showed dysfunctional, exhausted-like traits were classified as progenitor exhausted-like memory CD8+ T cells (TPEX). Density gradient separation was used to isolate peripheral blood mononuclear cells from healthy donor buffy coats. In the study, negative magnetic separation with EasySep or MojoSort CD8+ T cell isolation kits was used to enrich total CD8+ T cells. For each subset, total RNA was extracted using an RNeasy Mini Kit from duplicate vials of 150,000 sorted CD8+ T cells. PBMCs were used either fresh or after being cryopreserved in fetal bovine serum containing about 10% DMSO. Fluorescence-activated cell sorting on a FACSAria III was used to sort CD8+ T cell subsets to purity. The CDR3 measures 11 amino acids from cysteine to phenylalanine. DNA for this receptor is not on file. The germline V gene yields SQVTM for CDR1 and ANQGSEA for CDR2.

The sequence joins TRBV29-1 to TRBJ1-1. Specimen: CD8+ T cells from PBMCs. The sequence derives from a human donor in good health. CDR3 region: CSVDTPTEAFF. Where the CDR3 stops, the reference TRBV29-1 and TRBJ1-1 genes take over; the full variable domain is SAVISQKPSRDICQRGTSLTIQCQVDSQVTMMFWYRQQPGQSLTLIATANQGSEATYESGFVIDKFPISRPNLTFSTLTVSNMSPEDSSIYLCSVDTPTEAFFGQGTRLTVV.